These 26 T cell receptor beta chains originate from one sample sequenced in a study of blood T cell repertoires in COVID-19. TCRdb keeps only in-frame clones here, not all; method: immunoSEQ multiplex PCR. The table shows under 300,000 clones, with just over 90% occurring only once. Material for sequencing was PBMCs or T cells enriched from blood (not recorded which). Every receptor here comes from a woman aged 18-35 years who had recovered from COVID-19.

The chain employs TRBV5-1 and TRBJ1-1, with 7 bases aligning to TRBD1. J lost 4 bases, V lost 0 bases, and 6 bases had no gene match. This CDR3 is 15 amino acids long. From germline, CDR1 is SGHRS and CDR2 YFSETQ. In DNA form, the CDR3 reads TGCGCCAGCAGCTTGGGAGGGGGCGAGGGCACTGAAGCTTTCTTT. It codes for CASSLGGGEGTEAFF.

The chain has TRBV15 and TRBJ1-1; TRBD1 agrees at 9 bases. CDR1 and CDR2 from the germline V gene are LNHNV and YYDKDF (reference sequence). The CDR3 runs 15 residues. The trim removed 1 base at V and 8 bases at J, leaving 8 bases unmatched. The CDR3 nucleotides read TGTGCCACCAGCAGAGCGAGGTTACAGGGGGCAGAAGCTTTCTTT. Translating it yields CATSRARLQGAEAFF.

This chain links TRBV19 with TRBJ1-2; perhaps TRBD1 as D (5 bases). Trimming stripped 5 bases from V and 5 bases from J, with 18 bases between. CDR1 and CDR2 (germline): LNHDA, SQIVND (reference sequence). This CDR3 region has 15 residues. The DNA for the CDR3 is TGTGCCAGTAGTGAATACGGGGGACTAGTTTATGGCTACACCTTC. Protein sequence: CASSEYGGLVYGYTF.

The chain combines TRBV6-5 with TRBJ2-7; TRBD1 aligns across 7 bases. Germline lookup yields CDR1 MNHEY and CDR2 SVGAGI. There are 15 residues in the CDR3. V lost 5 bases to trimming and J lost 6 bases; unmatched junction nucleotides: 13. The chain's CDR3 is CASSRAGEGAFEQYF. In DNA, the CDR3 is TGTGCCAGCAGTCGGGCCGGTGAGGGGGCTTTCGAGCAGTACTTC.

The genes are TRBV3-1 (or the pseudogene TRBV3-2) and TRBJ1-2; D ambiguous. Trimming removed 6 bases at V and 1 base at J, with 15 bases between. Germline values: CDR1 LGHDT, CDR2 YNNKEL (reference sequence). CDR3 length: 15 amino acids. DNA of the CDR3: TGTGCCAGCAGTCCCCTCGACACCTATAACTATGGCTACACCTTC. It translates to CASSPLDTYNYGYTF.

The chain joins TRBV6-5 to TRBJ1-2; D remains ambiguous. Germline-derived CDR1 and CDR2 are MNHEY and SVGAGI. The CDR3 has 12 residues. Trimming took 0 bases from V and 8 from J, leaving 7 bases between them. CDR3 in amino acids: CASSYSREGYTF. For the CDR3, the DNA is TGTGCCAGCAGTTACTCTCGGGAAGGCTACACCTTC.

The chain employs TRBV6-6 and TRBJ1-1; TRBD1 aligns across 9 bases. This CDR3 spans 16 amino acids. J lost 1 base, V lost 7 bases, and 10 bases had no gene match. CDR1 and CDR2 from the germline V gene are MNHNY and SVGAGI (reference sequence). CDR3 sequence (DNA): TGTGCCAGCAAGGGGACAGGGATGACTGCGAACACTGAAGCTTTCTTT. Translating gives CASKGTGMTANTEAFF.

V and J are TRBV11-3 and TRBJ1-1, with TRBD1 matching 11 bases. There are 17 residues in the CDR3. From germline, CDR1 is SGHNT and CDR2 YENEEA. Unmatched junction bases numbered 11, after V lost 3 bases and J lost 5 bases. CDR3 sequence (DNA): TGTGCCAGCAGCTTTCAATTCGCCGGGACAGGGGGGACTGAAGCTTTCTTT. Translation gives CASSFQFAGTGGTEAFF. The full variable domain, its missing parts supplied by reference TRBV11-3 and TRBJ1-1, is EAGVVQSPRYKIIEKKQPVAFWCNPISGHNTLYWYLQNLGQGPELLIRYENEEAVDDSQLPKDRFSAERLKGVDSTLKIQPAELGDSAVYLCASSFQFAGTGGTEAFFGQGTRLTVV.

CDR3 nucleotide sequence: TGTGCCAGCAGCCCAGGGGGCTCCTATAGCAATCAGCCCCAGCATTTT. Translating gives CASSPGGSYSNQPQHF. V is TRBV7-9 and J is TRBJ1-5, with 8 bases lining up with TRBD1. V trimming: 5 bases; J trimming: 0 bases; junction bases outside the gene matches: 6. The CDR3 sequence is 16 residues long. CDR1 is SEHNR, CDR2 FQNEAQ, per germline (reference sequence).

The chain employs TRBV9 and TRBJ2-3; no clear D. This CDR3 region has 15 residues. Germline lookup yields CDR1 SGDLS and CDR2 YYNGEE. V dropped 1 base and J dropped 1 base, with 10 bases sitting between them. CDR3 protein: CASSVREKRTDTQYF. The CDR3 nucleotides are TGTGCCAGCAGCGTACGCGAGAAACGCACAGATACGCAGTATTTT.

This chain connects TRBV7-6 to TRBJ2-1; possibly TRBD1 for D (6 bases). This CDR3 has 16 amino acids. Trimming pared 6 bases from V and 0 bases from J, leaving 15 bases between. Germline CDR1 SGHVS, CDR2 FNYEAQ. The CDR3 spells CASRYSDSSSYNEQFF. In DNA form, the CDR3 reads TGTGCCAGCAGGTACTCGGACAGTTCCTCCTACAATGAGCAGTTCTTC.

The chain couples TRBV7-3 to TRBJ2-1; D is perhaps TRBD1 (8 bases). Germline CDR1 is SGHTA and CDR2 is FQGTGA. The V and J ends lost 4 bases and 7 bases respectively, with 17 bases between them. The CDR3 is made up of 15 amino acids. This CDR3 is CASSSGQGGWNEQFF. CDR3 nucleotides: TGTGCCAGCAGCTCCGGACAGGGAGGGTGGAATGAGCAGTTCTTC.

This sequence joins TRBV9 and TRBJ1-6; D possibly corresponds to TRBD1 (5 bases). Germline lookup yields CDR1 SGDLS and CDR2 YYNGEE. Trimming pared 2 bases from V and 6 bases from J, leaving 9 bases between. There are 14 residues in the CDR3. CDR3 sequence: CASSVGGGNSPLHF. CDR3 in DNA: TGTGCCAGCAGCGTCGGGGGAGGTAATTCACCCCTCCACTTT.

This chain joins TRBV11-2 and TRBJ1-1; D call uncertain. Germline V CDR1 and CDR2: SGHAT, FQNNGV. CDR3 length: 15 residues. V gave up 3 bases and J gave up 3 bases, with 14 bases separating them. CDR3 DNA sequence: TGTGCCAGCAGCTTTGCCAGGTATGTTGACACTGAAGCTTTCTTT. Protein sequence: CASSFARYVDTEAFF.

The V call is TRBV27, the J call TRBJ1-6; D not resolved. Germline values: CDR1 MNHEY, CDR2 SMNVEV (reference sequence). CDR3 size: 15 residues. V was cut by 5 bases and J by 3 bases, with 11 bases left in between. The CDR3 loop is CASSLRHVYNSPLHF. The CDR3 DNA follows: TGTGCCAGCAGTCTTAGACACGTCTATAATTCACCCCTCCACTTT.

This rearrangement joins TRBV15 to TRBJ1-5; D possibly corresponds to TRBD1 (5 bases). CDR3 length: 15 amino acids. The germline V and J ends were trimmed by 6 bases and 1 base, with 13 bases remaining between them. Looked up from germline, CDR1 is LNHNV and CDR2 is YYDKDF (reference sequence). CDR3 bases: TGTGCCACCAGGTACGGGGGTAGGAGCAATCAGCCCCAGCATTTT. Translation gives CATRYGGRSNQPQHF.

This clone was picked up many times. The CDR3 is CSASIEEPYEQYF. CDR3 DNA: TGCAGTGCTAGTATCGAGGAGCCTTACGAGCAGTACTTC. The chain links TRBV20-1 to TRBJ2-7; D not resolved. The germline V gene encodes CDR1 DFQATT and CDR2 SNEGSKA (reference sequence). The germline V and J ends were trimmed by 3 bases and 4 bases, with 13 bases remaining between them. CDR3 length equals 13 residues.

This sequence joins TRBV9 and TRBJ2-3; TRBD2 matches at 9 bases. Germline V gene lookup returns CDR1 SGDLS and CDR2 YYNGEE. Trimming at V came to 2 bases and at J to 1 base, leaving 8 bases not matched to a gene. CDR3 length: 17 residues. CDR3 amino acids: CASSVGWTSEGTDTQYF. The CDR3 DNA sequence: TGTGCCAGCAGCGTGGGGTGGACTAGCGAAGGCACAGATACGCAGTATTTT.

In regard to this clone: At one boundary the junction diverges from the germline segment, which might be a read error. The V call is TRBV4-1, the J call TRBJ1-3; 7 positions match TRBD1. The CDR3 contains 16 residues. Germline V gene sequence: CDR1 MGHRA, CDR2 YSYEKL. The CDR3 DNA is TGCGCCAGCAGTCAAGCAGGGGGATTCTCTGGAAACACCATATATTTT. It yields the protein CASSQAGGFSGNTIYF.

The V and J genes are TRBV6-4 and TRBJ2-5; 13 bases map to TRBD2. The trim removed 0 bases at V and 5 bases at J, leaving 15 bases unmatched. This CDR3 has 20 amino acids. Per the germline V gene, CDR1 is MRHNA and CDR2 is SNTAGT. The CDR3 is CASSDSTGLAGAKFSETQYF. CDR3 in DNA: TGTGCCAGCAGTGACTCGACCGGACTAGCGGGAGCAAAGTTTTCGGAGACCCAGTACTTC.

The CDR3 sequence: CATSREGSTEYGYTF. Written as DNA, the CDR3 is TGTGCCACCAGCAGAGAGGGTAGTACGGAGTATGGCTACACCTTC. This sequence joins TRBV15 and TRBJ1-2; no firm D call. In germline, CDR1 is LNHNV, CDR2 YYDKDF (reference sequence). The CDR3 runs 15 residues. Trimming stripped 0 bases from V and 5 bases from J, with 13 bases between.

The CDR3 region has the DNA TGTGCCAGCAGAGGGGAAGGTGGAAACACCATATATTTT. This translates into CASRGEGGNTIYF. The J gene is TRBJ1-3, the V gene TRBV27; D may be TRBD1 (5 bases). Trimming took off 6 bases at V and 3 bases at J, with 9 bases between the two ends. Per the germline V gene, CDR1 is MNHEY and CDR2 is SMNVEV (reference sequence). There are 13 residues in the CDR3.

The chain is built from TRBV28 and TRBJ1-2; D gene ambiguous. Trimming stripped 3 bases from V and 0 bases from J, with 8 bases between. The germline gives CDR1 MDHEN, CDR2 SYDVKM. CDR3 length: 14 amino acids. The CDR3: CASSFEIANYGYTF. CDR3 in DNA: TGTGCCAGCAGTTTCGAAATAGCTAACTATGGCTACACCTTC.

In its sample, this clone was seen a few times. V usage is TRBV9 and J usage is TRBJ2-2; 7 bases are a match to TRBD2. From germline, CDR1 is SGDLS and CDR2 YYNGEE. The CDR3 extends over 16 amino acids. Trimming removed 0 bases from V and 4 bases from J; junction bases left unmatched: 6. The CDR3 loop is CASSVDKASGTGELFF. In nucleotides, the CDR3 is TGTGCCAGCAGCGTAGACAAGGCTAGCGGCACCGGGGAGCTGTTTTTT. The full variable domain, with the rest looked up from reference TRBV9 and TRBJ2-2, is DSGVTQTPKHLITATGQRVTLRCSPRSGDLSVYWYQQSLDQGLQFLIQYYNGEERAKGNILERFSAQQFPDLHSELNLSSLELGDSALYFCASSVDKASGTGELFFGEGSRLTVL.

This chain uses TRBV5-1 with TRBJ1-1; the match to TRBD1 covers 8 bases. The length of the CDR3 is 16 residues. Per germline, CDR1 SGHRS and CDR2 YFSETQ. V lost 5 bases and J lost 0; bases outside the gene matches: 9. The chain's CDR3 is CASRVGQGTLNTEAFF. CDR3 nucleotide sequence: TGCGCCAGCAGGGTCGGACAGGGAACACTGAACACTGAAGCTTTCTTT.

The chain recombines TRBV19 with TRBJ2-1; TRBD2 aligns across 13 bases. The CDR3 loop spans 18 amino acids. CDR1 is LNHDA, CDR2 SQIVND, per germline (reference sequence). J lost 4 bases, V lost 5 bases, and 11 bases had no gene match. The CDR3 is CASSSTSTSGRRYNEQFF. The CDR3 DNA reads as TGTGCCAGTAGTTCGACCTCGACTAGCGGGAGGAGGTACAATGAGCAGTTCTTC.